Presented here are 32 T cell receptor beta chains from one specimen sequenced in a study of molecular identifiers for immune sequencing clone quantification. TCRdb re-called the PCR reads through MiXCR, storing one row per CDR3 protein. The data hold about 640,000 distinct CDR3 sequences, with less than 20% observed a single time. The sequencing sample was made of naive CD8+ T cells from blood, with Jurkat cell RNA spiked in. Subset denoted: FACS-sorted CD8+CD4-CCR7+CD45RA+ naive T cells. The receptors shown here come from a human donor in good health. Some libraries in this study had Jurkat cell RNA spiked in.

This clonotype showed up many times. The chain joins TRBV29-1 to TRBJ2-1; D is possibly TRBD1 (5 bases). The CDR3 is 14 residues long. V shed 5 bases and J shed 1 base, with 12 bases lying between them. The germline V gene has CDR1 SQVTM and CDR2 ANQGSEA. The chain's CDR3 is CSVQTALSYNEQFF. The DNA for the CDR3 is TGCAGCGTTCAGACAGCCCTTTCCTACAATGAGCAGTTCTTC.

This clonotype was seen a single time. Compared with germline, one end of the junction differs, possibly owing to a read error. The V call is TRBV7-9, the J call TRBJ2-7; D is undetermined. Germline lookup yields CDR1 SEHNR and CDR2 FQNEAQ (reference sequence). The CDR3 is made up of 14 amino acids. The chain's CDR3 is CTSSLAWAPYEQYF. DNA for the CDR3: TGTACCAGCAGCTTAGCCTGGGCTCCCTACGAGCAGTACTTC.

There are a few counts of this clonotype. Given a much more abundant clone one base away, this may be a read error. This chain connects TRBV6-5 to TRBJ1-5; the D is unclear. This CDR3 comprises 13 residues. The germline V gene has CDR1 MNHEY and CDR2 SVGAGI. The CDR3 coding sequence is TGTGCCAGCAGTTACAGTGTCAATCAGCTCCAGCATTTT. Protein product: CASSYSVNQLQHF.

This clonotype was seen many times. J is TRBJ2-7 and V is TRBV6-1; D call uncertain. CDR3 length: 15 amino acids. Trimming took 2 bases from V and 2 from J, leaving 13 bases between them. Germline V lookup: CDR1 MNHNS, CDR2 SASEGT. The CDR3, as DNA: TGTGCCAGCAGTGAAACATTAAGACAAGCCTACGAGCAGTACTTC. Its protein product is CASSETLRQAYEQYF.

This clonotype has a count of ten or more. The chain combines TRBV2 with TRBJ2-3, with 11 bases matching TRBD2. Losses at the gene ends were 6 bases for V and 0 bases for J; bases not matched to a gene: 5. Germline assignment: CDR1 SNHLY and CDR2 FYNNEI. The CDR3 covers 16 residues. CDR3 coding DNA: TGTGCCAGCAGCCGACTAGCGGGGTCTAGCACAGATACGCAGTATTTT. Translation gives CASSRLAGSSTDTQYF.

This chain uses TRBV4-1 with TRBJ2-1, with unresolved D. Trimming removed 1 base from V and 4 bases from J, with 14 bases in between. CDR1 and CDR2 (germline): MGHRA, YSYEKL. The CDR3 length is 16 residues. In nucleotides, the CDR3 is TGCGCCAGCAGCCAAGTCTATGCGGCGAGTTACAATGAGCAGTTCTTC. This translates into CASSQVYAASYNEQFF.

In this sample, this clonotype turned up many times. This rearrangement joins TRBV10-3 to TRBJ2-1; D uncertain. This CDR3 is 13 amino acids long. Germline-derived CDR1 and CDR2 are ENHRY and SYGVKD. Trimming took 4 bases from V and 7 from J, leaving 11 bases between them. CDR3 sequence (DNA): TGTGCCATCAGTGTTCTCCCCTGGAATGAGCAGTTCTTC. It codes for CAISVLPWNEQFF.

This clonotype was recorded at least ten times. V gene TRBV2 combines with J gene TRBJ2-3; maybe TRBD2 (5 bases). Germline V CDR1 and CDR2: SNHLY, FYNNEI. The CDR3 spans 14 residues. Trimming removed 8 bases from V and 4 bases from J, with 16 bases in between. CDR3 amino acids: CASWSGIASDTQYF. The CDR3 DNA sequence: TGTGCCAGCTGGTCGGGGATCGCCTCAGATACGCAGTATTTT.

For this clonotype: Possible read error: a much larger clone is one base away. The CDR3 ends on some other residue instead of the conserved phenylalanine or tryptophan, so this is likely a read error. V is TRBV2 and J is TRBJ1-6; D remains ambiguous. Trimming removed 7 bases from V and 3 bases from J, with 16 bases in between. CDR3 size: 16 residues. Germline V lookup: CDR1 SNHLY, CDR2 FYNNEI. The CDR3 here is CASTPPTDLYNSPLHS. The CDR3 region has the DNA TGTGCCAGCACTCCTCCGACGGACCTCTATAATTCACCCCTCCACTCT.

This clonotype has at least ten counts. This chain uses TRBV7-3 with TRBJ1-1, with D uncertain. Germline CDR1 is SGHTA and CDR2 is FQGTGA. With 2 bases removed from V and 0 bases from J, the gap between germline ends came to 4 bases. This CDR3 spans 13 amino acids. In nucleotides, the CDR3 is TGTGCCAGCAGCTTATGGGTGAACACTGAAGCTTTCTTT. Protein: CASSLWVNTEAFF.

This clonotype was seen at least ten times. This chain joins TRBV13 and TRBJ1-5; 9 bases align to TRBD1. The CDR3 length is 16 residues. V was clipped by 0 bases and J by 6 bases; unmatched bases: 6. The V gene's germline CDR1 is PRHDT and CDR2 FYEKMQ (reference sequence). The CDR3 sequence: CASSLGLQGARQPQHF. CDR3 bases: TGTGCCAGCAGCTTAGGCCTACAGGGGGCGCGTCAGCCCCAGCATTTT.

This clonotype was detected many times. CDR3 in amino acids: CASSVGQPYEQYF. CDR3 bases: TGTGCCAGCAGCGTCGGACAGCCATACGAGCAGTACTTC. The chain recombines TRBV7-6 with TRBJ2-7; possibly TRBD1 for D (6 bases). Germline-derived CDR1 and CDR2 are SGHVS and FNYEAQ. CDR3 length: 13 amino acids. V was shortened by 5 bases and J by 4 bases, with 12 bases between the two germline ends.

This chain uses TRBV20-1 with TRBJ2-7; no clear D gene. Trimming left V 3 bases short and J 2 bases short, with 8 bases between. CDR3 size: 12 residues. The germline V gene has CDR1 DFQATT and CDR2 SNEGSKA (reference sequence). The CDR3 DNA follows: TGCAGTGCTAGTCCGGGTACCTACGAGCAGTACTTC. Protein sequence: CSASPGTYEQYF.

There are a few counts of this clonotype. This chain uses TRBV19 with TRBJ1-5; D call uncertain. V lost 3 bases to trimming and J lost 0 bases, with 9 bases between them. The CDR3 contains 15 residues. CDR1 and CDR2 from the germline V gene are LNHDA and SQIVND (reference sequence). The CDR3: CASSIPGNSNQPQHF. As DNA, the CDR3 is TGTGCCAGTAGTATCCCGGGGAATAGCAATCAGCCCCAGCATTTT.

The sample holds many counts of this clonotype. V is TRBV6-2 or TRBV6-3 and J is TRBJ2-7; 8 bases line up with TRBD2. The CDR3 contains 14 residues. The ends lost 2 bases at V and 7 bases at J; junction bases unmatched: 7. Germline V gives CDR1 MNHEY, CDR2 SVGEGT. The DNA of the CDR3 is TGTGCCAGCAGTTACGCGGGAGGACGCTGGGAGCAGTACTTC. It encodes CASSYAGGRWEQYF.

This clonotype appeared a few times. CDR3 amino acids: CSVMGGMSSYNEQFF. The CDR3 DNA follows: TGCAGCGTGATGGGCGGGATGAGCTCCTACAATGAGCAGTTCTTC. This chain links TRBV29-1 with TRBJ2-1, with TRBD2 as a possible D gene (6 bases). This CDR3 is built from 15 residues. V was shortened by 6 bases and J by 0 bases, with 15 bases between the two germline ends. CDR1 and CDR2 (germline): SQVTM, ANQGSEA.

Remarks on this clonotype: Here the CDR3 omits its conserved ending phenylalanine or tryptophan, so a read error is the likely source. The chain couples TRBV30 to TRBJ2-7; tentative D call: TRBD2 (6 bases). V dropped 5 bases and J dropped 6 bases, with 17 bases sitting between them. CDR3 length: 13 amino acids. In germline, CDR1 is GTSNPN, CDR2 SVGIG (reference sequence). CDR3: CAWGSPLASEQYS. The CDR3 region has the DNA TGTGCCTGGGGCTCCCCACTAGCTTCCGAGCAGTACTCC.

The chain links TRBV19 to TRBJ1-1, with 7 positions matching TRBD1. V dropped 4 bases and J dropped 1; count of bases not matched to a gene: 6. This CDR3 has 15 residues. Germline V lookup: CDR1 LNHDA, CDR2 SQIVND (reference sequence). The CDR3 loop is CASSTPRTGNTEAFF. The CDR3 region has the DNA TGTGCCAGTAGTACCCCACGGACAGGGAACACTGAAGCTTTCTTT.

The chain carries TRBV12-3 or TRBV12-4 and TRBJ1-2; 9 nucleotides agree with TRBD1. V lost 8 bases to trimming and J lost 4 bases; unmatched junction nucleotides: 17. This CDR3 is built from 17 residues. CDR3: CASGPDWDTGGGYGYTF. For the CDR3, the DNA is TGTGCCAGCGGCCCAGATTGGGATACAGGGGGCGGCTATGGCTACACCTTC.

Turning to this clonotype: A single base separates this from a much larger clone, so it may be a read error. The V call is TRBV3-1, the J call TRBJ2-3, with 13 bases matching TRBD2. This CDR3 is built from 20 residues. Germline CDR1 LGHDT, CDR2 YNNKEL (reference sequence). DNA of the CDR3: TGTGGCAGCAGCCAACTCGTCCCGGGACTAGCGGGGACTAGCACAGATACGCAGTATTTT. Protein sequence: CGSSQLVPGLAGTSTDTQYF.

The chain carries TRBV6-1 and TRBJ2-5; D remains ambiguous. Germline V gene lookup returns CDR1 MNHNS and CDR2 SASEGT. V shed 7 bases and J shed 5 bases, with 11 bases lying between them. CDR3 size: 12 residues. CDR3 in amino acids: CASIGVGETQYF. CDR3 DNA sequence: TGTGCCAGCATAGGCGTGGGGGAGACCCAGTACTTC.

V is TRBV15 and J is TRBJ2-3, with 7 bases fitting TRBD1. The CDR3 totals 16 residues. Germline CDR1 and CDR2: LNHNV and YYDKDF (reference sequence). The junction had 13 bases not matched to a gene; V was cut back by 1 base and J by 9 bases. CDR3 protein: CATSRGSGGVTGTQYF. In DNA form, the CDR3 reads TGTGCCACCAGCAGAGGTTCAGGGGGAGTGACAGGCACGCAGTATTTT.

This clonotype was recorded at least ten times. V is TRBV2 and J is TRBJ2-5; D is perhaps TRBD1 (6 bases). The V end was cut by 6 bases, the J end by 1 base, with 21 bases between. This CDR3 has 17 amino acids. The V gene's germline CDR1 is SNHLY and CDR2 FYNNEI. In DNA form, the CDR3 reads TGTGCCAGCAGCGGATCGCGCAACAGGGTCCTCCAAGAGACCCAGTACTTC. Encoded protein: CASSGSRNRVLQETQYF.

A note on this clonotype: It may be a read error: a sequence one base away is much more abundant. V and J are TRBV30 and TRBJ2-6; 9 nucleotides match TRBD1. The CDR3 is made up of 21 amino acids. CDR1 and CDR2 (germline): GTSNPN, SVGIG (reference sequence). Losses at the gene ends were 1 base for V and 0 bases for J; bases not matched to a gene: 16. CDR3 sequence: CAWSASRTGAPHFSGANVLTF. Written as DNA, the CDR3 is TGTGCCTGGAGTGCCTCCAGGACAGGGGCGCCCCACTTCTCTGGGGCCAACGTCCTGACTTTC.

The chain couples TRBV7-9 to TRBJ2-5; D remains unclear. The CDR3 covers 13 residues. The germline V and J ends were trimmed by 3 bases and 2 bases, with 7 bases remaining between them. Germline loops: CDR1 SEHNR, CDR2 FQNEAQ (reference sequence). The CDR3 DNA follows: TGTGCCAGCAGCTTTCGAGGTCAAGAGACCCAGTACTTC. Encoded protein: CASSFRGQETQYF.

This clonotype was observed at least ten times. Written as DNA, the CDR3 is TGTGCCAGCAGCTTTGAGGGGGGAGTGGCAGATACGCAGTATTTT. This translates into CASSFEGGVADTQYF. This rearrangement joins TRBV6-5 to TRBJ2-3; D is perhaps TRBD1 or TRBD2 (6 bases each). From germline, CDR1 is MNHEY and CDR2 SVGAGI. V was pared by 6 bases and J by 4 bases, with 17 bases between. This CDR3 spans 15 amino acids.

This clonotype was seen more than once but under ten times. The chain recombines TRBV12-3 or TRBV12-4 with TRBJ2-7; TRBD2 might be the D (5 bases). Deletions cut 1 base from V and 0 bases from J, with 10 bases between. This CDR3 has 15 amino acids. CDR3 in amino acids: CASSLGETISYEQYF. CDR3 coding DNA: TGTGCCAGCAGTTTAGGGGAGACCATCTCCTACGAGCAGTACTTC.

DNA for the CDR3: TGTGCCAGCAGCTCGACAGGGAAACACCCAGATACGCAGTATTTT. Translated: CASSSTGKHPDTQYF. This chain connects TRBV7-9 to TRBJ2-3; 7 bases align to TRBD1. This CDR3 is 15 amino acids long. Germline lookup yields CDR1 SEHNR and CDR2 FQNEAQ (reference sequence). The J segment lost 4 bases and the V segment lost 4 bases, leaving 8 bases of the junction unmatched.

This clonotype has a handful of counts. The CDR3 sequence is CSARDETETYNSPLHF. CDR3 nucleotides: TGCAGTGCTAGAGATGAGACAGAAACTTATAATTCACCCCTCCACTTT. This chain uses TRBV20-1 with TRBJ1-6; D possibly corresponds to TRBD1 (5 bases). The CDR3 consists of 16 residues. The germline V gene encodes CDR1 DFQATT and CDR2 SNEGSKA (reference sequence). V shed 0 bases and J shed 4 bases, with 13 bases lying between them.

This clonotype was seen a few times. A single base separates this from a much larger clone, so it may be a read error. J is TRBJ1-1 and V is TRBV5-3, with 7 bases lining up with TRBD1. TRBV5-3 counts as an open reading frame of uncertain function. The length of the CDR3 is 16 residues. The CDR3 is CASSLGPGGQNTEAFF. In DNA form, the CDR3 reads TGTGCCAGCAGCTTAGGGCCAGGGGGACAGAACACTGAAGCTTTCTTT.

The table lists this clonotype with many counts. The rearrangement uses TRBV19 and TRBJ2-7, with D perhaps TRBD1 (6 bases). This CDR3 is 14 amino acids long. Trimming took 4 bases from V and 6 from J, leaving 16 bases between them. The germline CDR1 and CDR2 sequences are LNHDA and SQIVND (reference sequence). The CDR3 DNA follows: TGTGCCAGTAGTACAATGACAGGACTCGGCGAGCAGTACTTC. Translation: CASSTMTGLGEQYF. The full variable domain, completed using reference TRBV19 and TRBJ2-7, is DGGITQSPKYLFRKEGQNVTLSCEQNLNHDAMYWYRQDPGQGLRLIYYSQIVNDFQKGDIAEGYSVSREKKESFPLTVTSAQKNPTAFYLCASSTMTGLGEQYFGPGTRLTVT.

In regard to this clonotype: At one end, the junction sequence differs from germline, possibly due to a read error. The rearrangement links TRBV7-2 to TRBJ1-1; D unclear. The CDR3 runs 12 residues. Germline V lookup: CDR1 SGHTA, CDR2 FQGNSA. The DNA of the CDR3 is TGTGCCAACAGCTTAGTGGGGACTGAAGCTTTCTTT. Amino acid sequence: CANSLVGTEAFF.